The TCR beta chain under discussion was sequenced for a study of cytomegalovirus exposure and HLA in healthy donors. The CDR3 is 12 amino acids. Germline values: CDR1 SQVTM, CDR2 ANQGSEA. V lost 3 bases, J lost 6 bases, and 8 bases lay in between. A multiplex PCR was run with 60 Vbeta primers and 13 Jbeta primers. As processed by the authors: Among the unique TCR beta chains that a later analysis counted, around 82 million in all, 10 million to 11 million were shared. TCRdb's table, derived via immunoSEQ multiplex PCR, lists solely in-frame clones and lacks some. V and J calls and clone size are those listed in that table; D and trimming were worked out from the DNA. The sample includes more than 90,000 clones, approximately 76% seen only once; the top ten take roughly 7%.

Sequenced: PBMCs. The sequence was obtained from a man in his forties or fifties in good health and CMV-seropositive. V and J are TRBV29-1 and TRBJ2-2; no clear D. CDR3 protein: CSVDIYPGELFF. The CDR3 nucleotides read TGCAGCGTTGACATCTACCCCGGGGAGCTGTTTTTT.